These 6 T cell receptor beta chains originate from one sample sequenced in a study of shared clonotypes between healthy human individuals. The data were produced by immunoSEQ multiplex PCR, yet TCRdb's version contains in-frame clones alone and is incomplete. The sample comprises roughly 1,100,000 clones, more than 60% of which are singletons, and about 1.5% rests with the top ten. The sequencing sample was made of memory CD4+ T cells sorted from blood. Noted subset: CD45RA-negative fraction. The receptors originated from a man younger than 35 in good health.

This clone was recorded many times. J is TRBJ1-3 and V is TRBV18, with no clear D. The V gene lost 2 bases and the J gene lost 3 bases, with 11 bases spanning the gap. This CDR3 region has 15 residues. CDR1 and CDR2 from the germline V gene are KGHSH and LQKENI. The CDR3 reads CASSPASGVGNTIYF. The CDR3, as DNA: TGTGCCAGCTCACCAGCTAGTGGGGTTGGAAACACCATATATTTT. Supplemented by reference TRBV18 and TRBJ1-3, the full variable domain reads NAGVMQNPRHLVRRRGQEARLRCSPMKGHSHVYWYRQLPEEGLKFMVYLQKENIIDESGMPKERFSAEFPKEGPSILRIQQVVRGDSAAYFCASSPASGVGNTIYFGEGSWLTVV.

This rearrangement joins TRBV9 to TRBJ1-5; TRBD1 might be the D (6 bases). The CDR3 is 15 residues long. Germline V gives CDR1 SGDLS, CDR2 YYNGEE. V was shortened by 0 bases and J by 7 bases, with 14 bases between the two germline ends. CDR3 sequence (DNA): TGTGCCAGCAGCGTAGACTCAGGGGTCGGACAGCCCCAGCATTTT. Translated: CASSVDSGVGQPQHF.

This clone was counted once. The same CDR3 arises from other DNA sequences in this sample as well. V and J are TRBV5-1 and TRBJ2-3, with D possibly matching TRBD1 (6 bases). CDR1 SGHRS and CDR2 YFSETQ come from the germline V gene. Trimming removed 4 bases at V and 1 base at J, with 10 bases between. This CDR3 comprises 14 residues. DNA of the CDR3: TGCGCCAGCAGCCCGGGACAAGGCACAGATACGCAGTATTTT. It translates to CASSPGQGTDTQYF.

V gene TRBV6-1 combines with J gene TRBJ2-2, with 7 bases aligning to TRBD2. V gave up 4 bases and J gave up 2 bases; unmatched junction bases: 7. The CDR3 runs 16 residues. Germline V gene data show CDR1 as MNHNS and CDR2 as SASEGT. DNA of the CDR3: TGTGCCAGCAGTGCCCTGGGACTACACAACACCGGGGAGCTGTTTTTT. It is translated as CASSALGLHNTGELFF.

V gene TRBV30 combines with J gene TRBJ1-6; D unclear. Trimming removed 4 bases from V and 0 bases from J, with 4 bases in between. CDR3 length equals 13 residues. The germline V gene encodes CDR1 GTSNPN and CDR2 SVGIG (reference sequence). The CDR3 coding sequence is TGTGCCTGGACCCGCTCCTATAATTCACCCCTCCACTTT. It translates to CAWTRSYNSPLHF.

The genes are TRBV18 and TRBJ2-2; D unresolved. V was pared by 2 bases and J by 3 bases, with 10 bases between. There are 15 residues in the CDR3. CDR1 and CDR2 from the germline V gene are KGHSH and LQKENI. CDR3 nucleotide sequence: TGTGCCAGCTCACCATTCGTTGGGGACACCGGGGAGCTGTTTTTT. It translates to CASSPFVGDTGELFF. Full variable domain (outside the CDR3, taken from reference TRBV18 and TRBJ2-2): NAGVMQNPRHLVRRRGQEARLRCSPMKGHSHVYWYRQLPEEGLKFMVYLQKENIIDESGMPKERFSAEFPKEGPSILRIQQVVRGDSAAYFCASSPFVGDTGELFFGEGSRLTVL.